These 30 T cell receptor beta chains came from one sample sequenced in a study of beta chain features in type 1 diabetes. Antigen specificity for these receptors is unknown. What was sequenced were expressed TCRB transcripts, since all of the isolated RNA had been reverse transcribed. Sequencing was performed with immunoSEQ multiplex PCR; in TCRdb, only in-frame clones are kept and a portion is missing. The sample contains some 250,000 clones, roughly a tenth of which appear only once. Findings of the study overall: There was a moderate but significant shortening of TCRB CDR3s in all four CD4+ subsets of Type 1 diabetes patients.

Source material: naive CD4+ T cells from blood. Receptors were obtained from a man aged 25-45 years with type 1 diabetes.

This clone was counted only a few times. The chain combines TRBV5-4 with TRBJ2-1, with a tentative D call TRBD1 (6 bases). Looked up from germline, CDR1 is SGHNT and CDR2 is YYREEE (reference sequence). The ends were cut back, 7 bases at V and 8 bases at J, with 16 bases in the middle. The CDR3 extends over 13 amino acids. This CDR3 reads CASVRPGVDEQFF. The CDR3 DNA reads as TGTGCCAGCGTCCGACCAGGGGTCGATGAGCAGTTCTTC.

The chain carries TRBV30 and TRBJ2-7; a possible D gene is TRBD2 (7 bases). V lost 2 bases to trimming and J lost 6 bases, with 17 bases between them. Germline lookup yields CDR1 GTSNPN and CDR2 SVGIG (reference sequence). The CDR3 sequence is 14 residues long. The CDR3 sequence is CAWSLIGGAGEQYF. CDR3 nucleotide sequence: TGTGCCTGGAGTCTCATTGGGGGGGCAGGCGAGCAGTACTTC.

This sequence joins TRBV4-2 and TRBJ2-5, with 8 bases aligning to TRBD2. The V gene end was trimmed by 2 bases and the J gene end by 3 bases; junction bases not matched to a gene: 2. Germline V gives CDR1 LGHNA, CDR2 YNFKEQ. There are 14 residues in the CDR3. In nucleotides, the CDR3 is TGTGCCAGCAGCCAAACTAGCGGCAAAGAGACCCAGTACTTC. It is translated as CASSQTSGKETQYF.

Only a few counts were recorded for this clone. Germline is not matched at one junction end, which may reflect a read error. The chain employs TRBV7-7 and TRBJ2-1; D is uncertain. Germline V gene data show CDR1 as SSHAT and CDR2 as FNYEAQ (reference sequence). The CDR3 sequence is 15 residues long. DNA for the CDR3: TGTGCTAGCAGCTTAGGGCAGGCCAATTACAATGAGCAGTTCTTC. Translating it yields CASSLGQANYNEQFF. Full variable domain (rest looked up from reference TRBV7-7 and TRBJ2-1): GAGVSQSPRYKVTKRGQDVTLRCDPISSHATLYWYQQALGQGPEFLTYFNYEAQPDKSGLPSDRFSAERPEGSISTLTIQRTEQRDSAMYRCASSLGQANYNEQFFGPGTRLTVL.

This clone was picked up a small number of times. The rearrangement joins TRBV30 to TRBJ1-5; tentatively, D is TRBD1 (6 bases). This CDR3 region has 13 residues. The V end was cut by 4 bases, the J end by 5 bases, with 12 bases between. Germline V CDR1 and CDR2: GTSNPN, SVGIG (reference sequence). The CDR3: CAWTAGADQPQHF. The CDR3 coding sequence is TGTGCCTGGACTGCGGGGGCTGATCAGCCCCAGCATTTT.

The chain recombines TRBV7-2 with TRBJ1-1; the match to TRBD1 covers 8 bases. The CDR3 extends over 16 amino acids. J gave up 5 bases and V 1 base, and 9 bases lay outside the gene matches. The germline CDR1 and CDR2 sequences are SGHTA and FQGNSA. This CDR3 is CASSLDAGTGRTEAFF. DNA for the CDR3: TGTGCCAGCAGCTTAGATGCCGGGACAGGAAGGACTGAAGCTTTCTTT.

This clone was seen a few times. The rearrangement links TRBV4-3 to TRBJ1-5; D remains ambiguous. Trimming stripped 1 base from V and 2 bases from J, with 12 bases between. CDR1 LGHNA and CDR2 YSLEER come from the germline V gene. This CDR3 contains 16 residues. CDR3 region: CASSQAHSPGNQPQHF. The DNA of the CDR3 is TGCGCCAGCAGCCAAGCGCACTCCCCGGGCAATCAGCCCCAGCATTTT.

This clone was observed a handful of times. This rearrangement joins TRBV9 to TRBJ2-3, with D possibly TRBD2 on 6 matching bases. Per the germline V gene, CDR1 is SGDLS and CDR2 is YYNGEE. Trimming cost V 4 bases and J 0 bases, with 9 bases left between them. The CDR3 consists of 14 residues. Here the CDR3 reads CASSPRGSTDTQYF. The CDR3 bases are TGTGCCAGCAGCCCCCGGGGGAGCACAGATACGCAGTATTTT.

The table lists this clone with a few counts. J is TRBJ1-1 and V is TRBV29-1; 7 bases align to TRBD1. Germline assignment: CDR1 SQVTM and CDR2 ANQGSEA. J gave up 3 bases and V 7 bases, and 11 bases lay outside the gene matches. The length of the CDR3 is 14 residues. As DNA, the CDR3 is TGCAGCGCCAAGACAGGGCTAAGGGACACTGAAGCTTTCTTT. Protein: CSAKTGLRDTEAFF.

In its sample, this clone was seen a few times. V usage is TRBV18 and J usage is TRBJ2-3, with D uncertain. CDR3 length: 15 amino acids. V lost 0 bases to trimming and J lost 0 bases, with 7 bases between them. Germline CDR1 KGHSH, CDR2 LQKENI. CDR3 DNA sequence: TGTGCCAGCTCACCACCGCAGATAAGCACAGATACGCAGTATTTT. This sequence encodes CASSPPQISTDTQYF. Full variable domain (missing parts from reference TRBV18 and TRBJ2-3): NAGVMQNPRHLVRRRGQEARLRCSPMKGHSHVYWYRQLPEEGLKFMVYLQKENIIDESGMPKERFSAEFPKEGPSILRIQQVVRGDSAAYFCASSPPQISTDTQYFGPGTRLTVL.

The rearrangement joins TRBV28 to TRBJ1-4; D gene uncertain. Germline-derived CDR1 and CDR2 are MDHEN and SYDVKM. Between the trimmed V and J ends, which lost 6 bases and 9 bases, there was a span of 20 bases. The CDR3 totals 15 residues. The CDR3 region has the DNA TGTGCCAGCAGACCCTCCGTGGCAGGCCAGCAAAAACTGTTTTTT. It translates to CASRPSVAGQQKLFF. Looking up the rest from reference TRBV28 and TRBJ1-4 gives the full variable domain: DVKVTQSSRYLVKRTGEKVFLECVQDMDHENMFWYRQDPGLGLRLIYFSYDVKMKEKGDIPEGYSVSREKKERFSLILESASTNQTSMYLCASRPSVAGQQKLFFGSGTQLSVL.

This rearrangement joins TRBV7-9 to TRBJ1-2; the D is unclear. The CDR3 consists of 13 residues. Trimming pared 1 base from V and 9 bases from J, leaving 12 bases between. Looked up from germline, CDR1 is SEHNR and CDR2 is FQNEAQ (reference sequence). The CDR3 sequence: CASSLGDKRSYTF. CDR3 bases: TGTGCCAGCAGCTTAGGAGATAAGCGCAGCTACACCTTC.

The V call is TRBV7-2, the J call TRBJ2-3; 7 bases agree with TRBD2. V gave up 3 bases and J gave up 5 bases; unmatched junction bases: 5. The CDR3 spans 14 residues. Germline V gene sequence: CDR1 SGHTA, CDR2 FQGNSA. CDR3 sequence (DNA): TGTGCCAGCAGCTTCACTAGCGTTGGAGATACGCAGTATTTT. Translation: CASSFTSVGDTQYF.

This CDR3 reads CASSLLTGSYEQYF. The CDR3 DNA sequence: TGCGCCAGCAGCTTGTTGACAGGGAGCTACGAGCAGTACTTC. The chain is built from TRBV5-1 and TRBJ2-7; 7 bases align to TRBD1. CDR1 and CDR2 (germline): SGHRS, YFSETQ. V dropped 1 base and J dropped 3; count of bases not matched to a gene: 4. This CDR3 comprises 14 residues. Drawing the rest from reference TRBV5-1 and TRBJ2-7, the complete variable domain is KAGVTQTPRYLIKTRGQQVTLSCSPISGHRSVSWYQQTPGQGLQFLFEYFSETQRNKGNFPGRFSGRQFSNSRSEMNVSTLELGDSALYLCASSLLTGSYEQYFGPGTRLTVT.

The chain couples TRBV7-2 to TRBJ1-3, with D possibly matching TRBD1 (6 bases). Germline V gene sequence: CDR1 SGHTA, CDR2 FQGNSA. V shed 5 bases and J shed 2 bases, with 10 bases lying between them. The CDR3 loop spans 14 amino acids. The CDR3 loop is CASSRTATGNTIYF. The CDR3 nucleotides are TGTGCCAGCAGCCGGACAGCTACTGGAAACACCATATATTTT.

This chain uses TRBV5-1 with TRBJ1-2; TRBD1 might be the D (5 bases). V lost 6 bases to trimming and J lost 8 bases, with 26 bases between them. CDR3 length equals 16 residues. Germline-derived CDR1 and CDR2 are SGHRS and YFSETQ. CDR3 protein: CASTLSVGTEGRGYTF. CDR3 DNA: TGCGCCAGCACCCTGAGTGTTGGGACGGAGGGCCGGGGCTACACCTTC. The full variable domain, with the rest looked up from reference TRBV5-1 and TRBJ1-2, is KAGVTQTPRYLIKTRGQQVTLSCSPISGHRSVSWYQQTPGQGLQFLFEYFSETQRNKGNFPGRFSGRQFSNSRSEMNVSTLELGDSALYLCASTLSVGTEGRGYTFGSGTRLTVV.

This clone was seen a few times. J is TRBJ1-2 and V is TRBV4-2, with TRBD1 matching 8 bases. Trimming took 0 bases from V and 4 from J; bases not matched to a gene: 4. CDR3 length: 15 amino acids. Germline values: CDR1 LGHNA, CDR2 YNFKEQ. CDR3 residues: CASSQDRDRPYGYTF. Here the CDR3 DNA reads TGTGCCAGCAGCCAAGATAGGGACAGGCCCTATGGCTACACCTTC.

This clone was recorded once. V and J are TRBV2 and TRBJ1-5; the match to TRBD1 covers 9 bases. Germline-derived CDR1 and CDR2 are SNHLY and FYNNEI. The CDR3 has 14 residues. V was clipped by 7 bases and J by 6 bases; unmatched bases: 7. CDR3 DNA: TGTGCCAGCATTTTTGACAGGGGGTGTCAGCCCCAGCATTTT. As protein: CASIFDRGCQPQHF. The full variable domain, with the rest looked up from reference TRBV2 and TRBJ1-5, is EPEVTQTPSHQVTQMGQEVILRCVPISNHLYFYWYRQILGQKVEFLVSFYNNEISEKSEIFDDQFSVERPDGSNFTLKIRSTKLEDSAMYFCASIFDRGCQPQHFGDGTRLSIL.

This clone came up a few times. The chain couples TRBV28 to TRBJ2-7, with D possibly TRBD2 on 6 matching bases. CDR1 is MDHEN and CDR2 is SYDVKM in the germline V gene. V gave up 5 bases and J gave up 11 bases, with 28 bases separating them. The CDR3 extends over 16 amino acids. The CDR3 loop is CASSPMGPAGGNVEYF. The CDR3 DNA reads as TGTGCCAGCAGTCCCATGGGGCCCGCCGGGGGAAACGTAGAGTACTTC. Drawing the rest from reference TRBV28 and TRBJ2-7, the complete variable domain is DVKVTQSSRYLVKRTGEKVFLECVQDMDHENMFWYRQDPGLGLRLIYFSYDVKMKEKGDIPEGYSVSREKKERFSLILESASTNQTSMYLCASSPMGPAGGNVEYFGPGTRLTVT.

The chain couples TRBV5-1 to TRBJ2-3; possibly TRBD2 for D (5 bases). CDR3 size: 15 residues. Trimming took 0 bases from V and 0 from J, leaving 8 bases between them. Germline loops: CDR1 SGHRS, CDR2 YFSETQ. CDR3 amino acids: CASSLATGSTDTQYF. Here the CDR3 DNA reads TGCGCCAGCAGCTTGGCCACGGGAAGCACAGATACGCAGTATTTT.

This clone was counted a few times. This sample also contains other DNA sequences that code for the same CDR3. The chain employs TRBV7-3 and TRBJ2-3, with 9 nucleotides matching TRBD2. There are 15 residues in the CDR3. V lost 1 base to trimming and J lost 6 bases; unmatched junction nucleotides: 5. CDR1 is SGHTA, CDR2 FQGTGA, per germline. CDR3 sequence: CASSLSGGAADTQYF. The CDR3 DNA follows: TGTGCCAGCAGCTTAAGCGGGGGGGCAGCTGATACGCAGTATTTT.

V is TRBV10-3 and J is TRBJ2-3; no clear D gene. Trimming left V 0 bases short and J 4 bases short, with 11 bases between. The CDR3 spans 15 residues. CDR1 ENHRY and CDR2 SYGVKD come from the germline V gene. CDR3 nucleotide sequence: TGTGCCATCAGTGAGTCGTTAGCCTCAGCAGATACGCAGTATTTT. This sequence encodes CAISESLASADTQYF.

The rearrangement uses TRBV27 and TRBJ2-5; 8 nucleotides agree with TRBD2. The CDR3 is 14 residues long. The V gene's germline CDR1 is MNHEY and CDR2 SMNVEV (reference sequence). Trimming took 8 bases from V and 2 from J; bases not matched to a gene: 7. The CDR3 bases are TGTGCCAGCCGGTCGGGGGGGCGGCAAGAGACCCAGTACTTC. As protein: CASRSGGRQETQYF.

This clone has just a few counts. The V gene is TRBV7-9, the J gene TRBJ2-3; D might be TRBD1 (6 bases). This CDR3 has 14 amino acids. The germline V and J ends were trimmed by 7 bases and 1 base, with 12 bases remaining between them. Germline CDR1 reads SEHNR; CDR2 reads FQNEAQ (reference sequence). CDR3 protein: CASKQGWGTDTQYF. CDR3 nucleotide sequence: TGTGCCAGCAAACAGGGCTGGGGCACAGATACGCAGTATTTT. The entire variable domain, with the rest obtained from reference TRBV7-9 and TRBJ2-3, is as follows: DTGVSQNPRHKITKRGQNVTFRCDPISEHNRLYWYRQTLGQGPEFLTYFQNEAQLEKSRLLSDRFSAERPKGSFSTLEIQRTEQGDSAMYLCASKQGWGTDTQYFGPGTRLTVL.

The chain couples TRBV4-3 to TRBJ2-7; 7 bases map to TRBD2. From germline, CDR1 is LGHNA and CDR2 YSLEER. V dropped 1 base and J dropped 2; count of bases not matched to a gene: 8. The CDR3 consists of 16 residues. The CDR3 DNA sequence: TGCGCCAGCAGCCAAGCATGGGGGGGTTTCCCCTACGAGCAGTACTTC. As protein: CASSQAWGGFPYEQYF.

The V call is TRBV25-1, the J call TRBJ2-3; no definite D call. The CDR3 contains 14 residues. Germline CDR1 reads MGHDK; CDR2 reads SYGVNS. V lost 0 bases, J lost 1 base, and 5 bases lay in between. The CDR3 reads CASSEYYGTDTQYF. In DNA, the CDR3 is TGTGCCAGCAGTGAATACTATGGCACAGATACGCAGTATTTT.

This chain connects TRBV9 to TRBJ1-2, with D perhaps TRBD1 (6 bases). The V gene's germline CDR1 is SGDLS and CDR2 YYNGEE. The CDR3 is 12 amino acids. Deletions cut 0 bases from V and 10 bases from J, with 10 bases between. The CDR3 nucleotides are TGTGCCAGCAGCGTAGTCGGGGGGCCCTACACCTTC. Its protein product is CASSVVGGPYTF.

This clone has a handful of counts. This sequence joins TRBV10-2 and TRBJ2-7, with a possible D match to TRBD2 (6 bases). The CDR3 length is 11 residues. CDR1 WSHSY and CDR2 SAAADI come from the germline V gene. The ends were cut back, 8 bases at V and 5 bases at J, with 10 bases in the middle. DNA of the CDR3: TGCGCCAGCGGGGGGATCGACGAGCAGTACTTC. Translated, it gives CASGGIDEQYF.

This rearrangement joins TRBV6-6 to TRBJ2-7; tentatively, D is TRBD2 (6 bases). Germline V gene data show CDR1 as MNHNY and CDR2 as SVGAGI (reference sequence). CDR3 length: 13 residues. Trimming took off 6 bases at V and 3 bases at J, with 12 bases between the two ends. The DNA of the CDR3 is TGTGCCAGCAGCAGGCTCGGGGGCTACGAGCAGTACTTC. Protein: CASSRLGGYEQYF.

This clone came up a few times. The chain combines TRBV9 with TRBJ1-5; TRBD1 agrees at 9 bases. This CDR3 has 15 amino acids. CDR1 and CDR2 from the germline V gene are SGDLS and YYNGEE. V trimming: 3 bases; J trimming: 5 bases; junction bases outside the gene matches: 6. CDR3 nucleotide sequence: TGTGCCAGCAGCGGAGGGACAGGGTGGGATCAGCCCCAGCATTTT. Its translation is CASSGGTGWDQPQHF.